These 2 T cell receptor beta chains share one sample of origin, sequenced in a study of cytomegalovirus exposure and HLA in healthy donors. 60 Vbeta and 13 Jbeta primers were used in PCR. Method: immunoSEQ multiplex PCR; TCRdb's copy keeps in-frame clones and lacks some. The sample has some 90,000 clones, 81% seen once; the top ten hold about a tenth. The specimen sequenced was PBMCs. Receptors were obtained from a human donor in good health.

The CDR3 nucleotides are TGTGCCAGCAGCCTAGGGGGGGGATATGGCTACACCTTC. This sequence encodes CASSLGGGYGYTF. The J gene is TRBJ1-2, the V gene TRBV9, with D possibly TRBD1 on 6 matching bases. Per the germline V gene, CDR1 is SGDLS and CDR2 is YYNGEE. This CDR3 has 13 amino acids. The V end was cut by 4 bases, the J end by 5 bases, with 12 bases between.

The chain employs TRBV6-6 and TRBJ1-3; D remains ambiguous. Trimming pared 2 bases from V and 2 bases from J, leaving 7 bases between. CDR1 is MNHNY, CDR2 SVGAGI, per germline (reference sequence). The CDR3 is 14 amino acids. The CDR3 spells CASSYGTTGNTIYF. CDR3 nucleotides: TGTGCCAGCAGTTACGGTACAACTGGAAACACCATATATTTT.